Below are 25 T cell receptor beta chains sequenced from a single sample in a study of CD8 T cells in ankylosing spondylitis. TCRdb re-analysed the 5' RACE reads in MiXCR, keeping a single row per CDR3 protein. This table holds roughly 240,000 distinct CDR3 sequences, less than 9.5% found once. Sequencing used blood, either unsorted or a sorted T cell fraction (not recorded which). Receptors were obtained from a female donor with ankylosing spondylitis or in good health (not recorded which).

At least ten counts were recorded for this clonotype. The chain carries TRBV2 and TRBJ2-2, with a weak D call TRBD2 (6 bases). This CDR3 is 15 amino acids long. The germline V gene encodes CDR1 SNHLY and CDR2 FYNNEI. V lost 4 bases, J lost 7 bases, and 16 bases lay in between. The CDR3 loop reads CASSGRRGLVGELFF. The CDR3 DNA sequence: TGTGCCAGCAGTGGTCGGAGGGGTTTAGTCGGGGAGCTGTTTTTT.

This clonotype was seen only a few times. The chain combines TRBV6-2 or TRBV6-3 with TRBJ2-2, with TRBD2 matching over 8 bases. The junction had 12 bases not matched to a gene; V was cut back by 7 bases and J by 5 bases. The CDR3 sequence is 16 residues long. Germline V gives CDR1 MNHEY, CDR2 SVGEGT. CDR3 region: CASNRPGGGRTGELFF. The CDR3 DNA follows: TGTGCCAGCAATCGGCCCGGGGGGGGACGAACCGGGGAGCTGTTTTTT.

The chain employs TRBV7-2 and TRBJ2-1; the D is unclear. The CDR3 length is 16 residues. V lost 5 bases to trimming and J lost 8 bases, with 22 bases between them. CDR1 SGHTA and CDR2 FQGNSA come from the germline V gene. The CDR3 nucleotides are TGTGCCAGCAGCCTCCGACCAAAACAACGGCAGGATGAGCAGTTCTTC. This codes for CASSLRPKQRQDEQFF.

This clonotype was observed many times. The chain uses TRBV20-1 and TRBJ2-1, with TRBD2 matching 7 bases. V shed 3 bases, J shed 4 bases, and the junction held 6 bases outside the gene matches. The germline CDR1 and CDR2 sequences are DFQATT and SNEGSKA (reference sequence). The CDR3 has 14 residues. In DNA form, the CDR3 reads TGCAGTGCTAGTGATCTAGCGGAGTACAATGAGCAGTTCTTC. Translating gives CSASDLAEYNEQFF.

Many counts were recorded for this clonotype. V gene TRBV3-1 combines with J gene TRBJ2-7, with no clear D. The CDR3 totals 13 residues. V lost 4 bases to trimming and J lost 0 bases, with 7 bases between them. CDR1 LGHDT and CDR2 YNNKEL come from the germline V gene (reference sequence). The CDR3: CASSPLHSYEQYF. The DNA of the CDR3 is TGTGCCAGCAGCCCCTTGCACTCCTACGAGCAGTACTTC.

This clonotype has ten or more counts. The V and J genes are TRBV5-1 and TRBJ2-3, with a weak D call TRBD2 (6 bases). The germline V gene has CDR1 SGHRS and CDR2 YFSETQ. The V gene lost 0 bases and the J gene lost 0 bases, with 8 bases spanning the gap. The length of the CDR3 is 15 residues. The CDR3 DNA follows: TGCGCCAGCAGCTTGGAGCGGGCTAGCACAGATACGCAGTATTTT. Its translation: CASSLERASTDTQYF.

At least ten counts were recorded for this clonotype. The V call is TRBV5-1, the J call TRBJ2-5; 7 bases agree with TRBD2. The CDR3 spans 17 residues. Germline values: CDR1 SGHRS, CDR2 YFSETQ. With V trimmed by 2 bases and J by 7 bases, 17 bases remained unmatched. The CDR3 DNA follows: TGCGCCAGCAGCTTCGACCCCCAAGCGGGGATTAGAGGGACCCAGTACTTC. Amino acids: CASSFDPQAGIRGTQYF.

This clonotype was observed many times. The chain links TRBV12-3 or TRBV12-4 to TRBJ2-1; possible D gene TRBD2, 6 bases. Trimming stripped 6 bases from V and 8 bases from J, with 23 bases between. This CDR3 is 16 amino acids long. CDR3 sequence reads: CASSPRGSSVVDEQFF. The CDR3 DNA reads as TGTGCCAGCAGCCCACGGGGTTCTAGCGTGGTCGATGAGCAGTTCTTC.

At least ten counts were recorded for this clonotype. The gene calls are TRBV5-5 and TRBJ1-3, with D unclear. This CDR3 comprises 14 residues. Trimming stripped 7 bases from V and 4 bases from J, with 15 bases between. CDR1 is SGHKS, CDR2 YYEKEE, per germline (reference sequence). The CDR3 DNA follows: TGTGCCAGCCGGACGCCGGGATCGGGAAACACCATATATTTT. Protein product: CASRTPGSGNTIYF.

This clonotype was picked up many times. The rearrangement joins TRBV20-1 to TRBJ1-5; D is undetermined. Between the trimmed V and J ends, which lost 4 bases and 4 bases, there was a span of 14 bases. Germline CDR1 and CDR2: DFQATT and SNEGSKA (reference sequence). The CDR3 is 14 residues long. CDR3 region: CSAKSEWENQPQHF. CDR3 coding DNA: TGCAGTGCTAAGTCGGAGTGGGAGAATCAGCCCCAGCATTTT.

This clonotype was seen ten or more times. The genes are TRBV15 and TRBJ2-1; D is perhaps TRBD1 or TRBD2 (5 bases each). The CDR3 loop spans 17 amino acids. Trimming cost V 1 base and J 0 bases, with 13 bases left between them. CDR1 is LNHNV and CDR2 is YYDKDF in the germline V gene (reference sequence). The CDR3 region has the DNA TGTGCCACCAGCAGAGGAGGGGCGGTACTCTCCTACAATGAGCAGTTCTTC. It specifies CATSRGGAVLSYNEQFF.

This clonotype was detected ten times or more. The CDR3 nucleotides are TGTGCCAGCAGTTCCCGTTCTTCGGGTTCACCCCTCCACTTT. Translating it yields CASSSRSSGSPLHF. The V call is TRBV12-3 or TRBV12-4, the J call TRBJ1-6, with no clear D. The CDR3 extends over 14 amino acids. The V and J ends lost 4 bases and 9 bases respectively, with 13 bases between them.

Many counts were recorded for this clonotype. The chain carries TRBV15 and TRBJ1-2; TRBD1 matches at 7 bases. CDR3 length equals 20 residues. Germline V lookup: CDR1 LNHNV, CDR2 YYDKDF (reference sequence). V was clipped by 5 bases and J by 2 bases; unmatched bases: 23. The CDR3 coding sequence is TGTGCCACCAGCGCAGGGGAAGACAGGGCGGTCTTTGGAGAAAACTATGGCTACACCTTC. Its translation is CATSAGEDRAVFGENYGYTF.

This clonotype was seen many times. The V call is TRBV12-3 or TRBV12-4, the J call TRBJ1-2; no clear D. This CDR3 region has 14 residues. The V gene lost 4 bases and the J gene lost 0 bases, with 9 bases spanning the gap. CDR3 residues: CASSSAIANYGYTF. CDR3 nucleotides: TGTGCCAGCAGTTCGGCGATAGCTAACTATGGCTACACCTTC.

This clonotype appeared many times. V is TRBV6-5 and J is TRBJ2-7; D is ambiguous. The germline CDR1 and CDR2 sequences are MNHEY and SVGAGI. The CDR3 loop spans 13 amino acids. Trimming removed 0 bases at V and 6 bases at J, with 9 bases between. The CDR3 spells CASSYSFSGEQYF. DNA for the CDR3: TGTGCCAGCAGTTACTCCTTTTCAGGCGAGCAGTACTTC.

There are many counts of this clonotype. This chain uses TRBV4-3 with TRBJ2-1, with 7 bases fitting TRBD2. CDR1 is LGHNA and CDR2 is YSLEER in the germline V gene. The CDR3 is 17 residues long. V shed 0 bases, J shed 8 bases, and the junction held 13 bases outside the gene matches. The CDR3 nucleotides are TGCGCCAGCAGCCAAGATTCAGTCCTAGCGGCCCGAGATGAGCAGTTCTTC. It is translated as CASSQDSVLAARDEQFF.

This clonotype was seen a few times. The V and J genes are TRBV2 and TRBJ2-1; D not certain. Deletions cut 5 bases from V and 9 bases from J, with 11 bases between. Germline values: CDR1 SNHLY, CDR2 FYNNEI. This CDR3 comprises 12 residues. CDR3 protein: CASSRGFTEQFF. CDR3 bases: TGTGCCAGCAGTAGAGGATTCACTGAGCAGTTCTTC.

This clonotype was seen many times. This sequence joins TRBV29-1 and TRBJ2-2; 14 positions match TRBD2. Germline V lookup: CDR1 SQVTM, CDR2 ANQGSEA. The CDR3 extends over 14 amino acids. The V and J ends lost 5 bases and 5 bases, in that order; junction bases with no gene match: 1. CDR3 amino acids: CSVWTSGRTGELFF. The CDR3 nucleotides read TGCAGCGTTTGGACTAGCGGGAGGACCGGGGAGCTGTTTTTT.

This clonotype was seen at least ten times. V usage is TRBV6-6 and J usage is TRBJ2-6, with D tentatively TRBD2 (7 bases). This CDR3 has 17 amino acids. In germline, CDR1 is MNHNY, CDR2 SVGAGI (reference sequence). Trimming took 0 bases from V and 3 from J, leaving 12 bases between them. The CDR3 region is CASSYSTGGLGANVLTF. The DNA for the CDR3 is TGTGCCAGCAGTTACTCGACCGGGGGGCTTGGGGCCAACGTCCTGACTTTC.

The CDR3 region has the DNA TGTGCCAGCAGACGAGGACTAGCGGGAAGGACAGATACGCAGTATTTT. Its translation: CASRRGLAGRTDTQYF. The V call is TRBV6-2 or TRBV6-3, the J call TRBJ2-3; 12 positions match TRBD2. This CDR3 is built from 16 residues. V was pared by 6 bases and J by 3 bases, with 7 bases of the junction left unmatched. Germline-derived CDR1 and CDR2 are MNHEY and SVGEGT.

This clonotype came up many times. The V call is TRBV20-1, the J call TRBJ1-5, with D uncertain. CDR1 and CDR2 (germline): DFQATT, SNEGSKA (reference sequence). The CDR3 has 15 residues. V was shortened by 1 base and J by 5 bases, with 15 bases between the two germline ends. CDR3 coding DNA: TGCAGTGCTAGAGTGAGGTTGAGTAGAGATCAGCCCCAGCATTTT. Residues: CSARVRLSRDQPQHF.

Ten or more counts support this clonotype. This sequence joins TRBV5-6 and TRBJ2-3; D unresolved. Germline V gives CDR1 SGHDT, CDR2 YYEEEE. Between the trimmed V and J ends, which lost 0 bases and 2 bases, there was a span of 7 bases. The CDR3 runs to 14 residues. Here the CDR3 DNA reads TGTGCCAGCAGCTTGGGACTCTACACAGATACGCAGTATTTT. Its protein is CASSLGLYTDTQYF.

There are a few counts of this clonotype. The chain has TRBV11-2 and TRBJ2-1, with 7 bases identical to TRBD1. Looked up from germline, CDR1 is SGHAT and CDR2 is FQNNGV. The trim removed 5 bases at V and 1 base at J, leaving 8 bases unmatched. CDR3 length equals 16 residues. Here the CDR3 DNA reads TGTGCCAGCAGCCAGGGGGAGACAGTTTCCTACAATGAGCAGTTCTTC. It encodes CASSQGETVSYNEQFF.

This clonotype occurred many times. The chain recombines TRBV5-8 with TRBJ2-7, with D uncertain. CDR1 and CDR2 from the germline V gene are SGHTS and YDEGEE. The CDR3 is 15 amino acids. V was cut by 4 bases and J by 2 bases, with 16 bases left in between. CDR3 in DNA: TGTGCCAGCAGCGCCGACCTCACCTCTACCTACGAGCAGTACTTC. The encoded protein is CASSADLTSTYEQYF.

There are a few counts of this clonotype. The rearrangement uses TRBV6-2 or TRBV6-3 and TRBJ2-1, with 7 bases that match TRBD1. This CDR3 is built from 20 residues. The J segment lost 4 bases and the V segment lost 5 bases, leaving 23 bases of the junction unmatched. The germline V gene encodes CDR1 MNHEY and CDR2 SVGEGT. The DNA for the CDR3 is TGTGCCAGCAGTCCGCCCCTGGGTTGGGCAAAGGACAGGAAGTACAATGAGCAGTTCTTC. Residues: CASSPPLGWAKDRKYNEQFF.